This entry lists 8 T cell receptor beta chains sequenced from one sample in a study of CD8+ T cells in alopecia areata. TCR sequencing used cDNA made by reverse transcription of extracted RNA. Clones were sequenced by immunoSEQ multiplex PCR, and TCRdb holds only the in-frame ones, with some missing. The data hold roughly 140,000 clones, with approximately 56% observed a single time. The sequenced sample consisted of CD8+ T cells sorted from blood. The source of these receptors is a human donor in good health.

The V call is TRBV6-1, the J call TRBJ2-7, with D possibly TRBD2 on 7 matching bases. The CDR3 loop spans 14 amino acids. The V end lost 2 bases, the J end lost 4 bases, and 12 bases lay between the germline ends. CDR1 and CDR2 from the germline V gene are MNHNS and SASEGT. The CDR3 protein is CASSEIGGQYEQYF. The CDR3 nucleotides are TGTGCCAGCAGTGAAATCGGGGGGCAATACGAGCAGTACTTC.

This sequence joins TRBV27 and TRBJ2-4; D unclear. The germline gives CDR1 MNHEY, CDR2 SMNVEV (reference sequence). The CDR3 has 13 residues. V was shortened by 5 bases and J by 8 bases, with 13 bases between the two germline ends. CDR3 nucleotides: TGTGCCAGCAGTCCCGCCTCGAAGGACATTCAGTACTTC. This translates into CASSPASKDIQYF.

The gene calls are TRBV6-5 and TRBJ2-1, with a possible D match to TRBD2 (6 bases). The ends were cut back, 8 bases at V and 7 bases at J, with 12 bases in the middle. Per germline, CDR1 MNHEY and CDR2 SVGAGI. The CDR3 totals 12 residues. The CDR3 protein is CASGTSSNEQFF. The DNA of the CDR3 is TGTGCCAGCGGCACTAGCAGTAATGAGCAGTTCTTC.

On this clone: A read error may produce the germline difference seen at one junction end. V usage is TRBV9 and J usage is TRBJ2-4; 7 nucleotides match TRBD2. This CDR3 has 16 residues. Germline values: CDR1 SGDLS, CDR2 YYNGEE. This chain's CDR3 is CASSEGGALAKNIQYF. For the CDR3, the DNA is TGTGCCAGTAGCGAGGGAGGGGCCCTAGCCAAAAACATTCAGTACTTC.

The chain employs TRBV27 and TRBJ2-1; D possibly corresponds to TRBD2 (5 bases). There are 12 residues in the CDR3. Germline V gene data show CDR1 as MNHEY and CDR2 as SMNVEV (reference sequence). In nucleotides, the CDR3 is TGTGCTGTAAAATGGCGGGACAATGAGCAGTTCTTC. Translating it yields CAVKWRDNEQFF.

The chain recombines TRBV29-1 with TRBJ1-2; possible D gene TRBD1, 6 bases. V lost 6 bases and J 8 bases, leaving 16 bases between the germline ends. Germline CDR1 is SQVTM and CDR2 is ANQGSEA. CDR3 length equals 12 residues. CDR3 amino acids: CSVDRDNDGYTF. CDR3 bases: TGCAGCGTCGACCGGGACAACGACGGCTACACCTTC.

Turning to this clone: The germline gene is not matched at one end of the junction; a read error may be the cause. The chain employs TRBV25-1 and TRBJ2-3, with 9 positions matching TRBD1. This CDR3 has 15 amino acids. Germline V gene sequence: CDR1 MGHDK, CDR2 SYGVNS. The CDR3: CASGDRGTMIDTQYF. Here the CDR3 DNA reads TGTGCCAGCGGTGACAGGGGGACTATGATAGATACGCAGTATTTT.

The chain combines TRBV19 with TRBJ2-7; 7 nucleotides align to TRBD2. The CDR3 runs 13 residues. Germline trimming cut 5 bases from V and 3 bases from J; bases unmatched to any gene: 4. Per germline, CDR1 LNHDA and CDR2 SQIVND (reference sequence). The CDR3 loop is CASSFASGYEQYF. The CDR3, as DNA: TGTGCCAGTAGTTTTGCTAGCGGCTACGAGCAGTACTTC. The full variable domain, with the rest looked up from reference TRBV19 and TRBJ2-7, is DGGITQSPKYLFRKEGQNVTLSCEQNLNHDAMYWYRQDPGQGLRLIYYSQIVNDFQKGDIAEGYSVSREKKESFPLTVTSAQKNPTAFYLCASSFASGYEQYFGPGTRLTVT.